The entry below describes one TCR beta chain. The data belong to a study of blood T cell repertoires in COVID-19. TCRdb's copy holds only in-frame clones and misses some; the assay was immunoSEQ multiplex PCR. The table lists 150,000 to 170,000 clones, approximately 80% of them singletons. The receptor was isolated from a woman in her fifties or sixties with COVID-19, enrolled during active disease. Sequencing was performed on peripheral blood.

This CDR3 is CASSDTGVGEKLFF. CDR3 bases: TGTGCCAGCAGCGATACAGGGGTGGGTGAAAAACTGTTTTTT. The chain combines TRBV9 with TRBJ1-4, with TRBD1 identical over 7 bases. CDR3 size: 14 residues. Germline values: CDR1 SGDLS, CDR2 YYNGEE. After removal of 3 bases from V and 7 bases from J, the junction contained 6 bases not matched to a gene.